This entry is about one TCR beta chain. Its target is not known. The junction and the germline gene differ at one end; a read error may be behind it. Whole-study findings and limits: Tumor memory CD4+ T cell TCR gene usage clustered with blood and lymph node memory CD4+ cells and lymph node naive CD4+ cells. Tumor Tregs overlapped most with tumor, then blood, naive CD4+ cells.

Full-length variable regions came from constant-region reverse primers plus semi-nested Nested Universal Primer A PCR. TCRdb re-analysed the 5' RACE reads in MiXCR, keeping a single row per CDR3 protein. The table lists fewer than 15,000 distinct CDR3 sequences, more than 20% of them singletons. Naive CD4+ T cells were purified with Tregs depleted by CD25. The CDR3 length is 13 residues. Germline CDR1 SGHTA, CDR2 FQGNSA. This TCR was sampled from a female donor with breast cancer. Sequenced input: naive CD4+ T cells sorted from blood. Subset: naive CD4+ T cells, CD4+CD45RA+CD25-. The chain links TRBV7-2 to TRBJ1-2; D is perhaps TRBD1 (6 bases). The CDR3 spells CASRKLGAHGHTF. The CDR3 region has the DNA TGTGCCAGCAGAAAACTGGGGGCCCATGGCCACACCTTC.